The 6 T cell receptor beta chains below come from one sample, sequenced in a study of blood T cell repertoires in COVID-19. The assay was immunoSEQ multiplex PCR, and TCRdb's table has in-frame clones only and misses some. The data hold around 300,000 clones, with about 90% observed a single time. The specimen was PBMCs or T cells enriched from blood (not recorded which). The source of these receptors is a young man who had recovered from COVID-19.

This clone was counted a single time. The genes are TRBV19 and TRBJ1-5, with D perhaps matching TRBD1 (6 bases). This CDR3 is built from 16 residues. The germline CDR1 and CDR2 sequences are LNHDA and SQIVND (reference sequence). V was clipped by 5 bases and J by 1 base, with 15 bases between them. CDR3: CASSERGGRSNQPQHF. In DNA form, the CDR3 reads TGTGCCAGTAGTGAGAGGGGGGGCCGGAGCAATCAGCCCCAGCATTTT.

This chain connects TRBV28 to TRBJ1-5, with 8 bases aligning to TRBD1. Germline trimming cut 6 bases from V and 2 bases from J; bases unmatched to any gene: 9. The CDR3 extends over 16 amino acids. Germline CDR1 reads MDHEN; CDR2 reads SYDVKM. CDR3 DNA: TGTGCCAGCAGGACCCAGGGGGCAAAGGGCAATCAGCCCCAGCATTTT. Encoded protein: CASRTQGAKGNQPQHF.

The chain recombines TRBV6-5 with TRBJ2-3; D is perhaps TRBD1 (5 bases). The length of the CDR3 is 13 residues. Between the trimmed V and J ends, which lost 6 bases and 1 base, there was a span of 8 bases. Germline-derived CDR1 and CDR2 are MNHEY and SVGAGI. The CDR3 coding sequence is TGTGCCAGCAGCCAGGGCCGCACAGATACGCAGTATTTT. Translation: CASSQGRTDTQYF.

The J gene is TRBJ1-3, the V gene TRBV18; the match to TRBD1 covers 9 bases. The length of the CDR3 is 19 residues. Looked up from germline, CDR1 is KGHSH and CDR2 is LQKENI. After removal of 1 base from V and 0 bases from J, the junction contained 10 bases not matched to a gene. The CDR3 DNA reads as TGTGCCAGCTCACCACAACGGGCCGGGACAGGGAGCTCTGGAAACACCATATATTTT. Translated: CASSPQRAGTGSSGNTIYF.

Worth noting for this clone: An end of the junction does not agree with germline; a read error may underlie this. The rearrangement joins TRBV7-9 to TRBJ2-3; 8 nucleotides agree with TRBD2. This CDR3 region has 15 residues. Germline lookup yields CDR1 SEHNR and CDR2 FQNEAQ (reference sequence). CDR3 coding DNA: TGTGCCAGCAGCCTAGCTAGCGGGTGGACAGATACGCAGTATTTT. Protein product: CASSLASGWTDTQYF.

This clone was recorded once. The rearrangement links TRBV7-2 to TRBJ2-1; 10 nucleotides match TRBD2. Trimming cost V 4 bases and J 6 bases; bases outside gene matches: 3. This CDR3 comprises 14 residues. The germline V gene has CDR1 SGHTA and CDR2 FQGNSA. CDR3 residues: CASSYSGGSNEQFF. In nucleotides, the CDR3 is TGTGCCAGCAGCTATAGCGGGGGGTCCAATGAGCAGTTCTTC.